These 25 T cell receptor beta chains were sequenced from one sample in a study of blood T cells in healthy people across ages. The second PCR ran about 6 to 12 cycles with a sample-barcoded 5' primer and J-beta primers. TCRdb ran MiXCR on the 5' RACE reads and lists one entry per CDR3 protein. The profile shows about 1.7 million distinct CDR3 sequences, roughly 27% of them singletons. The sample comprised blood. Every receptor here comes from a woman aged 25 to 39 in good health.

This clonotype was counted between two and nine times. The chain combines TRBV27 with TRBJ2-1; D is possibly TRBD2 (5 bases). The CDR3 runs to 13 residues. V was shortened by 9 bases and J by 2 bases, with 11 bases between the two germline ends. Germline CDR1 is MNHEY and CDR2 is SMNVEV (reference sequence). The CDR3 region is CASGSFTYNEQFF. In DNA form, the CDR3 reads TGTGCCAGTGGGAGTTTCACCTACAATGAGCAGTTCTTC.

This clonotype was counted many times. The chain joins TRBV29-1 to TRBJ1-4, with 7 nucleotides matching TRBD1. Per the germline V gene, CDR1 is SQVTM and CDR2 is ANQGSEA. With V trimmed by 6 bases and J by 4 bases, 5 bases remained unmatched. CDR3 length: 13 amino acids. For the CDR3, the DNA is TGCAGCGTGGTGGACAGGTTTAATGAAAAACTGTTTTTT. Protein sequence: CSVVDRFNEKLFF.

This clonotype was observed at least ten times. The V call is TRBV7-3, the J call TRBJ2-1, with 12 bases lining up with TRBD2. V dropped 5 bases and J dropped 10; count of bases not matched to a gene: 6. This CDR3 is built from 14 residues. Germline V gene lookup returns CDR1 SGHTA and CDR2 FQGTGA. The CDR3 coding sequence is TGTGCCAGCAGCCGGGGACTAGCGGGTAACGAGCAGTTCTTC. It translates to CASSRGLAGNEQFF.

The chain couples TRBV6-6 to TRBJ2-4; 7 bases match TRBD2. Germline values: CDR1 MNHNY, CDR2 SVGAGI (reference sequence). J gave up 15 bases and V 4 bases, and 15 bases lay outside the gene matches. The CDR3 contains 14 residues. The CDR3 spells CASSSSGLAAMPYF. In nucleotides, the CDR3 is TGTGCCAGCAGTTCTTCCGGGCTAGCGGCGATGCCGTACTTC.

This clonotype was seen ten or more times. The V and J genes are TRBV28 and TRBJ2-7; D is undetermined. The CDR3 runs to 15 residues. Germline CDR1 is MDHEN and CDR2 is SYDVKM. The germline V and J ends were trimmed by 4 bases and 2 bases, with 15 bases remaining between them. CDR3 residues: CASSSGPTYPYEQYF. The CDR3 nucleotides read TGTGCCAGCAGTTCCGGCCCTACATATCCCTACGAGCAGTACTTC.

The sample holds one count of this clonotype. The CDR3 sequence is CASHELAGSLWDTQYF. The CDR3, as DNA: TGTGCCAGTCATGAACTGGCGGGGTCCCTCTGGGATACGCAGTATTTT. The chain is built from TRBV27 and TRBJ2-3; weak D call: TRBD2 (6 bases). Germline CDR1 is MNHEY and CDR2 is SMNVEV (reference sequence). The ends were cut back, 9 bases at V and 6 bases at J, with 25 bases in the middle. This CDR3 contains 16 residues.

There are many counts of this clonotype. CDR3 bases: TGCGCCAGCAGCTTGGCCGGATCTAACTATGGCTACACCTTC. It specifies CASSLAGSNYGYTF. The J gene is TRBJ1-2, the V gene TRBV5-1; D remains unclear. The CDR3 spans 14 residues. V lost 0 bases to trimming and J lost 0 bases, with 6 bases between them. Germline CDR1 and CDR2: SGHRS and YFSETQ. Looking up the rest from reference TRBV5-1 and TRBJ1-2 gives the full variable domain: KAGVTQTPRYLIKTRGQQVTLSCSPISGHRSVSWYQQTPGQGLQFLFEYFSETQRNKGNFPGRFSGRQFSNSRSEMNVSTLELGDSALYLCASSLAGSNYGYTFGSGTRLTVV.

This chain joins TRBV6-5 and TRBJ1-6; the D gene is possibly TRBD1 (5 bases). Deletions cut 7 bases from V and 7 bases from J, with 17 bases between. This CDR3 is 15 amino acids long. Germline values: CDR1 MNHEY, CDR2 SVGAGI. CDR3 DNA sequence: TGTGCCAGCAAGTTGGGGGTTCGTGAAAATTCACCCCTCCACTTT. This translates into CASKLGVRENSPLHF.

The J gene is TRBJ1-2, the V gene TRBV21-1. TRBV21-1 is recorded as a pseudogene. The CDR3 covers 16 residues. CDR3 nucleotides: TGTGCCAGTAGCAAAGGCACAGTAGGAGGGATTTATGGCTACACCTTC. It codes for CASSKGTVGGIYGYTF.

The chain uses TRBV7-2 and TRBJ2-1; D possibly corresponds to TRBD2 (7 bases). Germline values: CDR1 SGHTA, CDR2 FQGNSA. This CDR3 contains 15 residues. Trimming cost V 5 bases and J 4 bases, with 15 bases left between them. The CDR3 nucleotides are TGTGCCAGCAGCGATCGGGGGGCACGATACAATGAGCAGTTCTTC. It translates to CASSDRGARYNEQFF.

This clonotype showed up many times. The V call is TRBV12-3 or TRBV12-4, the J call TRBJ2-7; possibly TRBD1 for D (5 bases). This CDR3 has 14 residues. Trimming stripped 7 bases from V and 2 bases from J, with 15 bases between. The DNA for the CDR3 is TGTGCCAGCAATAAATGGGGCACTACCTACGAGCAGTACTTC. Translation: CASNKWGTTYEQYF.

The gene calls are TRBV20-1 and TRBJ2-5; no definite D call. CDR3 length: 12 residues. The germline V and J ends were trimmed by 3 bases and 11 bases, with 16 bases remaining between them. In germline, CDR1 is DFQATT, CDR2 SNEGSKA (reference sequence). CDR3 DNA: TGCAGTGCTAGCCAGGATGTCTACAAGCAGTACTTC. Translating gives CSASQDVYKQYF.

This clonotype has more than one count but fewer than ten. The chain carries TRBV7-3 and TRBJ2-7, with a tentative D call TRBD2 (5 bases). CDR1 is SGHTA, CDR2 FQGTGA, per germline. CDR3 length: 15 amino acids. With 2 bases removed from V and 6 bases from J, the gap between germline ends came to 17 bases. The CDR3 nucleotides are TGTGCCAGCAGCTTAGACTCGGGCCGGGAAGGCGAGCAGTACTTC. This sequence encodes CASSLDSGREGEQYF.

The chain combines TRBV28 with TRBJ2-7, with TRBD1 matching over 9 bases. The V and J ends lost 7 bases and 6 bases, in that order; junction bases with no gene match: 7. The germline CDR1 and CDR2 sequences are MDHEN and SYDVKM. There are 13 residues in the CDR3. The CDR3 loop is CASNRDREGEQYF. As DNA, the CDR3 is TGTGCCAGCAACCGGGACAGGGAAGGCGAGCAGTACTTC.

The chain joins TRBV5-4 to TRBJ2-7, with 10 positions matching TRBD1. The germline gives CDR1 SGHNT, CDR2 YYREEE (reference sequence). V was clipped by 4 bases and J by 1 base; unmatched bases: 8. The CDR3 runs 16 residues. DNA of the CDR3: TGTGCCAGCAGCCTATCGACAGGGGGCGCGTCCTACGAGCAGTACTTC. Translation: CASSLSTGGASYEQYF.

CDR3 coding DNA: TGCCAAACCGGCCAAAGCGGGCGCAATGAGCAGTTCTTC. Translation: CQTGQSGRNEQFF. V gene TRBV20-1 combines with J gene TRBJ2-1; maybe TRBD2 (6 bases). The CDR3 is 13 residues long. Germline CDR1 is DFQATT and CDR2 is SNEGSKA (reference sequence).

The sample holds a few counts of this clonotype. One end of the junction fails to match germline, which may point to a read error. The DNA of the CDR3 is TGTGCTAGCAGCCCCCTCGGGATGCGGAATTTTAACTATGGCTACACCTTC. Translating it yields CASSPLGMRNFNYGYTF. The chain uses TRBV6-6 and TRBJ1-2; D remains unclear. Germline lookup yields CDR1 MNHNY and CDR2 SVGAGI (reference sequence). The CDR3 loop spans 17 amino acids.

This clonotype was seen more than once but under ten times. The chain couples TRBV20-1 to TRBJ1-4, with unresolved D. This CDR3 has 14 amino acids. Trimming left V 6 bases short and J 8 bases short, with 19 bases between. Looked up from germline, CDR1 is DFQATT and CDR2 is SNEGSKA (reference sequence). In DNA, the CDR3 is TGCAGTGCAGCGTGGGCCGCCGTAGTCGAAAAACTGTTTTTT. Its protein product is CSAAWAAVVEKLFF.

This clonotype has just a few counts. This chain uses TRBV7-2 with TRBJ2-1, with 12 bases matching TRBD2. The V gene's germline CDR1 is SGHTA and CDR2 FQGNSA. The CDR3 contains 18 residues. Trimming cost V 5 bases and J 8 bases; bases outside gene matches: 16. As DNA, the CDR3 is TGTGCCAGCAGCACTGGCCAAAGTCTAGCGGGAGGGCCCTATGAGCAGTTCTTC. Protein: CASSTGQSLAGGPYEQFF.

This clonotype has a handful of counts. The rearrangement links TRBV25-1 to TRBJ1-4; maybe TRBD1 (5 bases). This CDR3 is built from 14 residues. The V gene lost 6 bases and the J gene lost 7 bases, with 15 bases spanning the gap. CDR1 is MGHDK and CDR2 is SYGVNS in the germline V gene. This chain's CDR3 is CASRFGTGGEKLFF. The CDR3 DNA reads as TGTGCCAGCAGGTTCGGAACGGGGGGTGAAAAACTGTTTTTT. The full variable domain, its missing parts supplied by reference TRBV25-1 and TRBJ1-4, is EADIYQTPRYLVIGTGKKITLECSQTMGHDKMYWYQQDPGMELHLIHYSYGVNSTEKGDLSSESTVSRIRTEHFPLTLESARPSHTSQYLCASRFGTGGEKLFFGSGTQLSVL.

In this sample, this clonotype turned up many times. This rearrangement joins TRBV18 to TRBJ2-1, with 7 bases fitting TRBD2. From germline, CDR1 is KGHSH and CDR2 LQKENI. The CDR3 has 16 amino acids. V was clipped by 0 bases and J by 2 bases; unmatched bases: 4. CDR3 amino acids: CASSPPSGGPYNEQFF. The CDR3 DNA reads as TGTGCCAGCTCACCACCGTCGGGGGGTCCCTACAATGAGCAGTTCTTC.

The V and J genes are TRBV7-8 and TRBJ2-7; 9 bases map to TRBD1. The CDR3 length is 15 residues. Germline V CDR1 and CDR2: SGHVS, FQNEAQ. Unmatched junction bases numbered 10, after V lost 5 bases and J lost 5 bases. The CDR3 bases are TGTGCCAGCAGCCTTCTTAGGGACAGGGCCCACGAGCAGTACTTC. The encoded protein is CASSLLRDRAHEQYF.

This chain joins TRBV5-6 and TRBJ2-1, with a weak D call TRBD1 (5 bases). V was clipped by 4 bases and J by 8 bases, with 19 bases between them. Germline assignment: CDR1 SGHDT and CDR2 YYEEEE. The CDR3 extends over 15 amino acids. This CDR3 is CASSTSLGVKDEQFF. CDR3 coding DNA: TGTGCCAGCAGCACCTCCCTAGGGGTTAAGGATGAGCAGTTCTTC.

This clonotype appeared many times. The chain uses TRBV6-1 and TRBJ2-7, with TRBD1 matching over 7 bases. CDR3 length: 12 amino acids. The ends lost 6 bases at V and 3 bases at J; junction bases unmatched: 2. CDR1 MNHNS and CDR2 SASEGT come from the germline V gene. CDR3 nucleotide sequence: TGTGCCAGCAGGGGACAGTTCTACGAGCAGTACTTC. Translating it yields CASRGQFYEQYF.

This clonotype came up a few times. The gene calls are TRBV12-5 and TRBJ2-7, with D tentatively TRBD1 or TRBD2 (5 bases each). This CDR3 has 15 amino acids. Germline CDR1 is LGHNT and CDR2 is FRNRAP. Trimming pared 5 bases from V and 3 bases from J, leaving 17 bases between. The CDR3 bases are TGTGCTAGTGGTCCGACCCTGGGACCGGTCTACGAGCAGTACTTC. As protein: CASGPTLGPVYEQYF.